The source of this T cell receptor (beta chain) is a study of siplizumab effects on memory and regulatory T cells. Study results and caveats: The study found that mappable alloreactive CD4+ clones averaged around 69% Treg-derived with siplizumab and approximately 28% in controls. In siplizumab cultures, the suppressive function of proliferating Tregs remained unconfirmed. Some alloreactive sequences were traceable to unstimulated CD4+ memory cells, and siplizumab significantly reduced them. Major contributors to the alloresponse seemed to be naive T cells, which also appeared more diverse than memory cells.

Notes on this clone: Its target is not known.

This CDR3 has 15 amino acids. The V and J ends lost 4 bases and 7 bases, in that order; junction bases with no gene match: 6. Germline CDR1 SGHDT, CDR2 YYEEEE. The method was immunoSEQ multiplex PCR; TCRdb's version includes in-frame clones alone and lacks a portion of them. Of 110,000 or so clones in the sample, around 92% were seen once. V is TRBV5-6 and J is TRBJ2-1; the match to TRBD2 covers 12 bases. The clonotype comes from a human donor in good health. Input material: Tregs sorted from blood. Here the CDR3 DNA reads TGTGCCAGCAGCCCCCTAGCGGGAGGGCCTAATGAGCAGTTCTTC. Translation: CASSPLAGGPNEQFF.